The 32 T cell receptor beta chains below all came from one sample that was sequenced in a study of blood T cells in healthy people across ages. PCR was performed a second time for about 7 to 12 cycles using a sample-barcoded 5' primer and a J-beta primer mix. Via MiXCR, TCRdb re-called the 5' RACE reads, giving one row per CDR3 protein. The sample yields some 1,500,000 distinct CDR3 sequences, roughly 43% seen once. Sequenced sample: blood. The receptors shown here come from a woman aged 18-30 years in good health.

The chain is built from TRBV27 and TRBJ2-3; TRBD1 aligns across 7 bases. The CDR3 has 19 residues. J gave up 7 bases and V 8 bases, and 27 bases lay outside the gene matches. Per germline, CDR1 MNHEY and CDR2 SMNVEV (reference sequence). The CDR3 nucleotides read TGTGCCAGCCCCAAGACAGGGATATCTTCGCCCCATCCCCATCATACGCAGTATTTT. Translating it yields CASPKTGISSPHPHHTQYF.

The V gene is TRBV28, the J gene TRBJ2-7; D is perhaps TRBD2 (5 bases). The CDR3 runs to 14 residues. Germline CDR1 and CDR2: MDHEN and SYDVKM. Trimming took 3 bases from V and 2 from J, leaving 11 bases between them. CDR3 residues: CASSFYRGTYEQYF. As DNA, the CDR3 is TGTGCCAGCAGTTTTTATCGGGGAACCTACGAGCAGTACTTC.

J is TRBJ2-5 and V is TRBV29-1; TRBD2 agrees at 7 bases. Trimming removed 5 bases from V and 11 bases from J; junction bases left unmatched: 8. This CDR3 spans 11 amino acids. Germline V CDR1 and CDR2: SQVTM, ANQGSEA. The CDR3 sequence: CSVRGVNEQYF. The CDR3, as DNA: TGCAGCGTTCGGGGGGTCAATGAGCAGTACTTC.

This rearrangement joins TRBV19 to TRBJ1-1, with D maybe TRBD1 (6 bases). The ends were cut back, 9 bases at V and 3 bases at J, with 20 bases in the middle. The CDR3 contains 15 residues. In germline, CDR1 is LNHDA, CDR2 SQIVND (reference sequence). The CDR3 nucleotides read TGTGCCAGCAAGGCGGCAGGGGCGCGGGACACTGAAGCTTTCTTT. Amino acid sequence: CASKAAGARDTEAFF.

The sample holds a few counts of this clonotype. The V and J genes are TRBV10-3 and TRBJ2-7, with 7 bases that match TRBD1. The V gene end was trimmed by 10 bases and the J gene end by 2 bases; junction bases not matched to a gene: 8. The CDR3 length is 13 residues. CDR1 and CDR2 (germline): ENHRY, SYGVKD. The CDR3 is CASGTAGTYEQYF. In DNA form, the CDR3 reads TGTGCCAGTGGGACAGCTGGGACCTACGAGCAGTACTTC.

The chain combines TRBV7-7 with TRBJ1-1; TRBD1 might be the D (5 bases). The germline gives CDR1 SSHAT, CDR2 FNYEAQ (reference sequence). V lost 1 base and J lost 3, with 24 bases in between. The CDR3 totals 19 residues. The CDR3 region has the DNA TGTGCCAGCAGCTTAGAAACCGGCCTTAGTGGGGGTCGGGACACTGAAGCTTTCTTT. Amino acid sequence: CASSLETGLSGGRDTEAFF.

The V call is TRBV7-9, the J call TRBJ1-4, with 9 bases that match TRBD1. V gave up 5 bases and J gave up 2 bases; unmatched junction bases: 9. Germline values: CDR1 SEHNR, CDR2 FQNEAQ (reference sequence). CDR3 size: 17 residues. In DNA form, the CDR3 reads TGTGCCAGCAGCACATCGGGACAGGGTTACACTAATGAAAAACTGTTTTTT. Amino acid sequence: CASSTSGQGYTNEKLFF. The variable domain in full, with the rest retrieved from reference TRBV7-9 and TRBJ1-4, is DTGVSQNPRHKITKRGQNVTFRCDPISEHNRLYWYRQTLGQGPEFLTYFQNEAQLEKSRLLSDRFSAERPKGSFSTLEIQRTEQGDSAMYLCASSTSGQGYTNEKLFFGSGTQLSVL.

The chain uses TRBV3-1 and TRBJ1-2, with D hard to call. V lost 2 bases to trimming and J lost 6 bases, with 13 bases between them. The CDR3 consists of 14 residues. Germline V gene data show CDR1 as LGHDT and CDR2 as YNNKEL (reference sequence). This chain's CDR3 is CASSQTGNPDGYTF. The CDR3 nucleotides are TGTGCCAGCAGCCAAACCGGGAATCCCGATGGCTACACCTTC.

This clonotype has only one observation. Since a much larger clone is just one base distant, this may be a read error. This rearrangement joins TRBV29-1 to TRBJ1-1; TRBD1 aligns across 8 bases. Germline lookup yields CDR1 SQVTM and CDR2 ANQGSEA. This CDR3 contains 17 residues. CDR3 in amino acids: CSVKRGGAGGPGTGAFF. CDR3 coding DNA: TGCAGCGTTAAAAGAGGGGGCGCAGGGGGCCCGGGGACTGGAGCTTTCTTT.

The V and J genes are TRBV9 and TRBJ2-1; TRBD2 matches at 7 bases. V shed 0 bases and J 4 bases; nucleotides not matched to a gene: 4. Germline V gene sequence: CDR1 SGDLS, CDR2 YYNGEE. CDR3 size: 15 residues. The CDR3 loop is CASSVGRGRYNEQFF. The CDR3, as DNA: TGTGCCAGCAGCGTAGGGCGGGGGAGGTACAATGAGCAGTTCTTC.

This clonotype was recorded at least ten times. The chain uses TRBV12-3 or TRBV12-4 and TRBJ2-6; D unresolved. The CDR3 runs 14 residues. V shed 1 base and J shed 2 bases, with 3 bases lying between them. CDR3 bases: TGTGCCAGCAGTTTAGGGCCTGGGGCCAACGTCCTGACTTTC. It specifies CASSLGPGANVLTF.

The chain combines TRBV20-1 with TRBJ1-5; 7 bases are shared with TRBD1. Looked up from germline, CDR1 is DFQATT and CDR2 is SNEGSKA (reference sequence). The CDR3 consists of 15 residues. The J segment lost 2 bases and the V segment lost 3 bases, leaving 7 bases of the junction unmatched. The CDR3: CSASRQGRGNQPQHF. Here the CDR3 DNA reads TGCAGTGCTAGTAGACAGGGAAGAGGCAATCAGCCCCAGCATTTT.

The chain couples TRBV29-1 to TRBJ1-1, with D perhaps matching TRBD1 (6 bases). The CDR3 has 14 residues. Trimming cost V 3 bases and J 1 base, with 12 bases left between them. Germline assignment: CDR1 SQVTM and CDR2 ANQGSEA. Here the CDR3 reads CSVEVRGANTEAFF. The DNA of the CDR3 is TGCAGCGTTGAGGTTCGGGGGGCGAACACTGAAGCTTTCTTT.

This rearrangement joins TRBV29-1 to TRBJ1-2; D uncertain. Germline V gene lookup returns CDR1 SQVTM and CDR2 ANQGSEA. This CDR3 is 13 amino acids long. V lost 2 bases to trimming and J lost 6 bases, with 13 bases between them. The CDR3 coding sequence is TGCAGCGTTGAATATCGGGGTATGAATGGCTACACCTTC. Its protein product is CSVEYRGMNGYTF.

This clonotype was seen only once. DNA of the CDR3: TGTGCCAGCAGTTACCGCGACAGGGCCGAGCAGTACTTC. This translates into CASSYRDRAEQYF. The chain uses TRBV6-2 or TRBV6-3 and TRBJ2-7, with 7 bases that match TRBD1. Trimming took 2 bases from V and 6 from J; bases not matched to a gene: 4. CDR3 length: 13 amino acids. Germline loops: CDR1 MNHEY, CDR2 SVGEGT.

J is TRBJ2-1 and V is TRBV6-2 or TRBV6-3; D assignment may be TRBD1 or TRBD2 (5 bases each). The CDR3 extends over 17 amino acids. Germline-derived CDR1 and CDR2 are MNHEY and SVGEGT. Trimming cost V 2 bases and J 7 bases, with 21 bases left between them. The CDR3, as DNA: TGTGCCAGCAGTTACCGGATACTAGTAAGGGCAGGGAATGAGCAGTTCTTC. Amino acids: CASSYRILVRAGNEQFF.

The CDR3 loop reads CASSFTGTPKTQYF. The CDR3 DNA follows: TGTGCCAGCAGTTTTACCGGGACCCCCAAGACCCAGTACTTC. The V and J genes are TRBV27 and TRBJ2-5; D assignment may be TRBD1 or TRBD2 (5 bases each). Trimming took off 3 bases at V and 6 bases at J, with 14 bases between the two ends. The CDR3 has 14 residues. Germline V CDR1 and CDR2: MNHEY, SMNVEV (reference sequence).

This clonotype was counted between two and nine times. This rearrangement joins TRBV12-3 or TRBV12-4 to TRBJ1-2; 7 bases match TRBD1. CDR3 length: 15 amino acids. V lost 5 bases, J lost 6 bases, and 12 bases stayed unmatched. The CDR3 coding sequence is TGTGCCAGCAGTCTCTTTAGGGACAGTGGGAATGGCTACACCTTC. Encoded protein: CASSLFRDSGNGYTF.

The chain has TRBV28 and TRBJ1-1; D unresolved. This CDR3 spans 13 amino acids. Germline V CDR1 and CDR2: MDHEN, SYDVKM. V shed 7 bases and J shed 3 bases, with 12 bases lying between them. CDR3 sequence: CASTPSPYTEAFF. CDR3 bases: TGTGCCAGCACCCCGTCTCCCTACACTGAAGCTTTCTTT. The variable domain in full, completed from reference TRBV28 and TRBJ1-1, reads DVKVTQSSRYLVKRTGEKVFLECVQDMDHENMFWYRQDPGLGLRLIYFSYDVKMKEKGDIPEGYSVSREKKERFSLILESASTNQTSMYLCASTPSPYTEAFFGQGTRLTVV.

The chain links TRBV5-1 to TRBJ2-1; 7 bases line up with TRBD2. The DNA end is more similar to TRBJ2-7, so the J call may be wrong. CDR3 length: 15 residues. Germline V gene sequence: CDR1 SGHRS, CDR2 YFSETQ. In nucleotides, the CDR3 is TGCGCCAGCAGCTTCGGGGGAGGGCCCTACAATGAGCAGTACTTC. Amino acids: CASSFGGGPYNEQYF.

This clonotype was seen only a few times. The chain is built from TRBV3-1 and TRBJ1-1, with D possibly being TRBD1 (5 bases). Per germline, CDR1 LGHDT and CDR2 YNNKEL (reference sequence). V was pared by 4 bases and J by 6 bases, with 12 bases between. This CDR3 is 13 amino acids long. CDR3 protein: CASSPIEGPEAFF. CDR3 in DNA: TGTGCCAGCAGCCCGATAGAGGGGCCTGAAGCTTTCTTT.

A few counts support this clonotype. This chain connects TRBV7-2 to TRBJ2-1, with D maybe TRBD2 (5 bases). Germline-derived CDR1 and CDR2 are SGHTA and FQGNSA. Between the trimmed V and J ends, which lost 5 bases and 7 bases, there was a span of 15 bases. CDR3 length: 14 amino acids. CDR3 residues: CASSPEGFDNEQFF. The CDR3 coding sequence is TGTGCCAGCAGCCCAGAGGGCTTTGATAATGAGCAGTTCTTC.

The gene calls are TRBV6-1 and TRBJ2-5; D is unresolved. The J call may be incorrect, as the DNA end agrees better with TRBJ2-7. The CDR3 runs to 14 residues. Germline V gene sequence: CDR1 MNHNS, CDR2 SASEGT. The CDR3 loop reads CASSSLDPPGEQYF. The DNA for the CDR3 is TGTGCCAGCAGTTCTCTGGACCCGCCCGGCGAGCAGTACTTC.

The genes are TRBV11-2 and TRBJ2-7; 9 positions match TRBD1. CDR3 length: 14 residues. Germline trimming cut 2 bases from V and 5 bases from J; bases unmatched to any gene: 4. The germline V gene has CDR1 SGHAT and CDR2 FQNNGV. The CDR3 protein is CASSLRDREHEQYF. CDR3 bases: TGTGCCAGCAGCTTAAGGGACAGGGAACACGAGCAGTACTTC.

The chain carries TRBV3-1 and TRBJ2-2, with no clear D. V was trimmed by 2 bases and J by 4 bases, leaving 8 bases between them. Germline V gives CDR1 LGHDT, CDR2 YNNKEL (reference sequence). The CDR3 consists of 14 residues. The CDR3 spells CASSQNVGTGELFF. The CDR3 DNA reads TGTGCCAGCAGCCAAAATGTCGGCACCGGGGAGCTGTTTTTT.

The chain combines TRBV27 with TRBJ2-3, with D uncertain. The V and J ends lost 7 bases and 2 bases respectively, with 16 bases between them. The CDR3 spans 15 residues. The germline V gene has CDR1 MNHEY and CDR2 SMNVEV (reference sequence). Written as DNA, the CDR3 is TGTGCCAGCAAAAGTCTGGGAAGGTCCACAGATACGCAGTATTTT. Translated, it gives CASKSLGRSTDTQYF.

The chain employs TRBV12-5 and TRBJ1-2; D is undetermined. CDR3 size: 13 residues. Looked up from germline, CDR1 is LGHNT and CDR2 is FRNRAP. V was trimmed by 5 bases and J by 6 bases, leaving 13 bases between them. The CDR3 nucleotides read TGTGCTAGTGGTCCTGACGGCGCGGATGGCTACACCTTC. This translates into CASGPDGADGYTF.

This chain connects TRBV4-1 to TRBJ1-2, with 7 bases identical to TRBD1. The CDR3 contains 16 residues. The V gene end was trimmed by 2 bases and the J gene end by 6 bases; junction bases not matched to a gene: 12. Germline V gives CDR1 MGHRA, CDR2 YSYEKL. CDR3 amino acids: CASSQPIRDSKHGYTF. The CDR3 DNA reads TGCGCCAGCAGCCAACCTATCCGGGACAGCAAGCATGGCTACACCTTC.

This clonotype was picked up many times. The rearrangement uses TRBV4-3 and TRBJ2-1; 9 nucleotides align to TRBD2. Germline V gene sequence: CDR1 LGHNA, CDR2 YSLEER. The V gene end was trimmed by 0 bases and the J gene end by 6 bases; junction bases not matched to a gene: 12. The CDR3 runs 18 residues. The CDR3 is CASSQDVQVAGVFNEQFF. The DNA of the CDR3 is TGCGCCAGCAGCCAAGATGTTCAGGTAGCGGGGGTCTTCAATGAGCAGTTCTTC.

This clonotype was seen once. J is TRBJ2-5 and V is TRBV21-1; the table gives TRBD2 as D, unverified against the DNA. TRBV21-1 is shown as a pseudogene. This CDR3 spans 15 amino acids. The CDR3 protein is CVSSALRASAGEQYF. The CDR3 DNA reads as TGTGTCAGCAGCGCTTTGAGGGCTTCGGCGGGTGAGCAGTACTTC.

This chain connects TRBV7-2 to TRBJ1-2, with D possibly matching TRBD1 (6 bases). Per the germline V gene, CDR1 is SGHTA and CDR2 is FQGNSA. The CDR3 covers 14 residues. The germline V and J ends were trimmed by 5 bases and 1 base, with 11 bases remaining between them. The CDR3 loop is CASSLRTVNYGYTF. CDR3 DNA: TGTGCCAGCAGCCTACGGACAGTTAACTATGGCTACACCTTC. The whole variable domain, remainder taken from reference TRBV7-2 and TRBJ1-2, is GAGVSQSPSNKVTEKGKDVELRCDPISGHTALYWYRQSLGQGLEFLIYFQGNSAPDKSGLPSDRFSAERTGGSVSTLTIQRTQQEDSAVYLCASSLRTVNYGYTFGSGTRLTVV.

Only a few counts were recorded for this clonotype. The CDR3 DNA reads as TGTGCCAGCAGCCAAACCACCGCGAATGAGCAGTTCTTC. Translation gives CASSQTTANEQFF. The chain joins TRBV3-1 to TRBJ2-1; D uncertain. Trimming left V 2 bases short and J 7 bases short, with 9 bases between. CDR1 and CDR2 (germline): LGHDT, YNNKEL (reference sequence). The CDR3 is 13 amino acids.